The rows below give T cell receptor beta chains drawn from one sample of a study of STAT5B mutations in CD4+ large granular lymphocyte leukemia. Sequenced by immunoSEQ multiplex PCR; TCRdb stores in-frame clones only, minus some. The table lists 30,000 or so clones, approximately 84% of them singletons. Specimen: CD4+ T cells from blood buffy coats. All receptors derive from a human donor in good health. The CDR3 runs from the conserved cysteine through the conserved F or W. A D gene is named only where the DNA matches it firmly. Size is stated for part of the rows, as once, few or many counts, or as a class when the clone is expanded.

v_gene	abundance	d_gene	j_gene	CDR3nt	CDR3aa
TRBV9	.	TRBD1	TRBJ2-2	TGTGCCAGCAGCCCACCGGGACAGGGGGGGACCGGGGAGCTGTTTTTT	CASSPPGQGGTGELFF
TRBV10-3	.	.	TRBJ2-2	TGTGCCATCAGTGAGCCAACCTCCATACCCGGGGAGCTGTTTTTT	CAISEPTSIPGELFF
TRBV5-1	once	.	TRBJ2-1	TGCGCCAGCAGCTTGGTCGGGAACCCAACCTACAATGAGCAGTTCTTC	CASSLVGNPTYNEQFF
TRBV5-1	.	TRBD1	TRBJ1-1	TGCGCCAGCAGCTTCACGGCGGACAGGGGGCGGCTCACTGAAGCTTTCTTT	CASSFTADRGRLTEAFF
TRBV10-3	once	.	TRBJ2-3	TGTGCCATCAGTGAGGATCCAGATACGCAGTATTTT	CAISEDPDTQYF
TRBV28	.	.	TRBJ2-3	TGTGCCAGCTTTCCCGGACAGACTTCAAGCACAGATACGCAGTATTTT	CASFPGQTSSTDTQYF
TRBV11-1	.	TRBD1	TRBJ2-5	TGTGCCAGCAGCGAAGACAGGGGGAAAGGGGCCCAGTACTTC	CASSEDRGKGAQYF
TRBV7-9	few	TRBD1	TRBJ2-6	TGTGCCAGCAGCCGTGGACAGGGGATATCTGGGGCCAACGTCCTGACTTTC	CASSRGQGISGANVLTF
TRBV6-5	.	.	TRBJ1-1	TGTGCCAGCAGCCGCGAGGAGAACACTGAAGCTTTCTTT	CASSREENTEAFF
TRBV9	.	.	TRBJ2-2	TGTGCCAGCAGCGTATTTCCGAAGGGCACCGGGGAGCTGTTTTTT	CASSVFPKGTGELFF
TRBV7-6	.	.	TRBJ2-7	TGTGCCAGCAGCCCTCGTAACACTAATCCTTCCTACGAGCAGTACTTC	CASSPRNTNPSYEQYF
TRBV28	once	.	TRBJ2-2	TGTGCCAGCAGCCGTTACGAGGCCGGGGAGCTGTTTTTT	CASSRYEAGELFF
TRBV15	.	TRBD2	TRBJ2-3	TGTGCCACCAGCCCAGGACTAGCGGGAGGGCCCGGCACAGATACGCAGTATTTT	CATSPGLAGGPGTDTQYF
TRBV7-2	few	TRBD1	TRBJ1-2	TGTGCCAGCAGCTTGGACAGGGGGCGTATCTATGGCTACACCTTC	CASSLDRGRIYGYTF
TRBV30	.	TRBD1	TRBJ2-2	TGTGCCTGGAAGACGGGACAGGGGGCAACCGGGGAGCTGTTTTTT	CAWKTGQGATGELFF
TRBV28	.	.	TRBJ2-1	TGTGCCAGCAGTTTGGTCGGGATGACCGGTGAGCAGTTCTTC	CASSLVGMTGEQFF
TRBV28	.	.	TRBJ2-3	TGTGCCAGCAGTTTAGTAGGTCAGGGAGAAGATACGCAGTATTTT	CASSLVGQGEDTQYF
TRBV18	.	.	TRBJ1-3	TGTGCCAGCTCACCACAGGCCCCCCGGGGAGGAAACACCATATATTTT	CASSPQAPRGGNTIYF
TRBV27	.	.	TRBJ1-5	TGTGCCAGCAGTTTATCGATTAGGGGGACGAGCAATCAGCCCCAGCATTTT	CASSLSIRGTSNQPQHF
TRBV6-1	.	.	TRBJ1-2	TGTGCCAGCAGTGAAAGGGTCTATGGCTACACCTTC	CASSERVYGYTF
TRBV10-3	.	TRBD1	TRBJ2-3	TGTGCCATCAGTGGTTGGGGACAGCACACAGATACGCAGTATTTT	CAISGWGQHTDTQYF
TRBV5-5	.	.	TRBJ1-1	TGTGCCAGCAACGGAGACTGGGGCACTGAAGCTTTCTTT	CASNGDWGTEAFF
TRBV23-1	.	.	TRBJ2-1	TGCGCCACCATTTTGTCCAATGAGCAGTTCTTC	CATILSNEQFF
TRBV5-4	.	.	TRBJ2-5	TGTGCCAGCAGCCTCCGGGGCCCGGAGACCCAGTACTTC	CASSLRGPETQYF
TRBV7-8	.	TRBD2	TRBJ2-2	TGTGCCAGCAGCCTGGGACTAGCCGGGGAGCTGTTTTTT	CASSLGLAGELFF
TRBV6-6	.	.	TRBJ1-6	TGTGCCAGCAGCAATCAGGGAGGGGATTCACCCCTCCACTTT	CASSNQGGDSPLHF
TRBV2	.	.	TRBJ1-6	TGTGCCAGCAGTGCTCCCACGGACCGCGTTTCAAATTCACCCCTCCACTTT	CASSAPTDRVSNSPLHF
TRBV5-6	.	TRBD1	TRBJ1-1	TGTGCCAGCAGCTTGGGACAGGGTGGGACTGAAGCTTTCTTT	CASSLGQGGTEAFF
TRBV5-6	.	.	TRBJ2-2	TGTGCCAGCAGCTTGGCCTGGGGCGGGGAGCTGTTTTTT	CASSLAWGGELFF
TRBV4-1	.	.	TRBJ2-6	TGCGCCAGCAGCCAAGCATGGGGCGTTGGGGCCAACGTCCTGACTTTC	CASSQAWGVGANVLTF
TRBV5-1	.	TRBD1	TRBJ1-1	TGCGCCAGCAGGCCGGAAGGGGGCATGAACACTGAAGCTTTCTTT	CASRPEGGMNTEAFF
TRBV27	.	TRBD1	TRBJ1-1	TGTGCCAGCAGTCCTCGACAGGGGTCCTACACTGAAGCTTTCTTT	CASSPRQGSYTEAFF
TRBV30	.	.	TRBJ2-5	TGTGCCTGGAGTGTGGGGGCTGAGACCCAGTACTTC	CAWSVGAETQYF
TRBV6-5	.	.	TRBJ1-5	TGTGCCAGCAGAGGGGTACTCAATCAGCCCCAGCATTTT	CASRGVLNQPQHF
TRBV14	.	TRBD2	TRBJ2-7	TGTGCCAGCAGCCAAGGTCTAGCGGGAGGGCGATCCTACGAGCAGTACTTC	CASSQGLAGGRSYEQYF
TRBV2	.	TRBD2	TRBJ2-5	TGTGCCAGCAGTAATCTAGCGGGAGGTGGAGAGACCCAGTACTTC	CASSNLAGGGETQYF
TRBV7-9	few	TRBD2	TRBJ2-7	TGTGCCAGCAAACTAGCGGGAGGGCTCGAGCAGTACTTC	CASKLAGGLEQYF
TRBV7-8	.	.	TRBJ2-1	TGTGCCAGCAGCCGCTTGGCGAGTAGCTACAATGAGCAGTTCTTC	CASSRLASSYNEQFF
TRBV4-2	.	.	TRBJ1-1	TGTGCCAGCAGCCTGTCGACAGTTATCACTGAAGCTTTCTTT	CASSLSTVITEAFF
TRBV7-6	once	.	TRBJ2-5	TGTGCCAGCAGCTTAGAGTGGGGACCCCAAGAGACCCAGTACTTC	CASSLEWGPQETQYF
TRBV6-5	.	.	TRBJ1-1	TGTGCCAGCAGTTACTCTACGCCTTGGATGAACACTGAAGCTTTCTTT	CASSYSTPWMNTEAFF
TRBV5-1	.	.	TRBJ2-7	TGCGCCAGCAGCTCCTCGGACAGTACCTACGAGCAGTACTTC	CASSSSDSTYEQYF
TRBV19	.	TRBD1	TRBJ1-2	TGTGCCAGTACGGACAGGAGCTATGGCTACACCTTC	CASTDRSYGYTF
TRBV27	.	.	TRBJ1-5	TGTGCCAGCAGCCCTTGGGGGGGAGGCAATCAGCCCCAGCATTTT	CASSPWGGGNQPQHF
TRBV7-2	.	TRBD1	TRBJ2-3	TGTGCCAGCAGCTTGACAGGGGGCACAGATACGCAGTATTTT	CASSLTGGTDTQYF
TRBV18	.	.	TRBJ2-1	TGTGCCAGCTCAATGGCGGACCCCCCCAATGAGCAGTTCTTC	CASSMADPPNEQFF
TRBV27	.	.	TRBJ2-1	TGTGCCAGCAGTCTCCACACGGGCCTTGCGAATGAGCAGTTCTTC	CASSLHTGLANEQFF
TRBV28	.	.	TRBJ1-2	TGTGCCAGCAGCCGAAACTATGGCTACACCTTC	CASSRNYGYTF